This entry features one T cell receptor beta chain sequence. The germline V gene encodes CDR1 LGHDT and CDR2 YNNKEL (reference sequence). V dropped 1 base and J dropped 7 bases, with 9 bases sitting between them. The CDR3 is 13 residues long. The data were obtained in a study of blood T cell repertoires in COVID-19. Across the whole study: COVID-19 samples collected from the United States, Italy and Spain covered acute and convalescent phases. Nucleic acid was either cDNA or gDNA, and it came from T cells, B-cell-depleted T cells, or PBMCs.

In the authors' workflow: Reference gene primer amplification in the assay estimated nucleated cell counts. Generated by immunoSEQ multiplex PCR, the TCRdb table keeps only in-frame clones and is missing some. V, J and clone size are those of that table, while D and trimming were read from the DNA. The table records 40,000 to 65,000 clones, approximately 90% of them present only once. This clonotype originated in a man aged 80 or over with acute or convalescent COVID-19. The rearrangement joins TRBV3-1 (or the pseudogene TRBV3-2) to TRBJ2-3, with D possibly TRBD2 on 6 matching bases. The sequencing sample was made of peripheral blood. This CDR3 reads CASSQVTSHTQYF. The DNA of the CDR3 is TGTGCCAGCAGCCAAGTAACTAGCCATACGCAGTATTTT.